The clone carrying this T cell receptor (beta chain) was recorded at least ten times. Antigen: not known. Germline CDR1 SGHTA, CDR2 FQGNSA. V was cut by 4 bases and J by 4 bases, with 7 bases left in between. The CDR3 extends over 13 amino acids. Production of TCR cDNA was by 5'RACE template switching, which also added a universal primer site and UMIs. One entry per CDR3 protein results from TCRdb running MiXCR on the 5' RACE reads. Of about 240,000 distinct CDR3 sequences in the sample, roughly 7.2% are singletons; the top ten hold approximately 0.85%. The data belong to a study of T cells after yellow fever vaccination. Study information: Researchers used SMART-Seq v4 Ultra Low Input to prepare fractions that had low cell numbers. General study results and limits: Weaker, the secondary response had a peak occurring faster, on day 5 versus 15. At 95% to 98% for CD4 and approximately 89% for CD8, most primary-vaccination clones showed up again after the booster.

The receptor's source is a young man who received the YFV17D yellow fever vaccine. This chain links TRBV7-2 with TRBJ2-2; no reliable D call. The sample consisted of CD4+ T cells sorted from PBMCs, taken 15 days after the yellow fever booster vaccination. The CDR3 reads CASSSQPTGELFF. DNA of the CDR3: TGTGCCAGCAGCTCACAGCCCACCGGGGAGCTGTTTTTT.